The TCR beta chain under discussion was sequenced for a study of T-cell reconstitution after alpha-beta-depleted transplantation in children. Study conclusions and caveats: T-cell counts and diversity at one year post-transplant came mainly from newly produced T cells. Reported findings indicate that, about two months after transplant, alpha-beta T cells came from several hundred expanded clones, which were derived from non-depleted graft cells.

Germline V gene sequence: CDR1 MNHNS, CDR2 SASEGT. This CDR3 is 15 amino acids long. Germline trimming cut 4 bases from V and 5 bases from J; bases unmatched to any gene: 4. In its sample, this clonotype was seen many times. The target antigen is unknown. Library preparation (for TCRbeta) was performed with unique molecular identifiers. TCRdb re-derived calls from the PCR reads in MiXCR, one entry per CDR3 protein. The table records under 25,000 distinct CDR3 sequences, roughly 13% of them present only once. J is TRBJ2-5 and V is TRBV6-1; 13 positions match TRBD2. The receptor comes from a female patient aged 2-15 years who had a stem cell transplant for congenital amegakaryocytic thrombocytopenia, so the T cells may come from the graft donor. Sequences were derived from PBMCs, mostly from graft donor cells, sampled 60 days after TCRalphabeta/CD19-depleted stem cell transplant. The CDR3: CASSGLAGGRETQYF. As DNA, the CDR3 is TGTGCCAGCAGTGGACTAGCGGGAGGCCGGGAGACCCAGTACTTC.